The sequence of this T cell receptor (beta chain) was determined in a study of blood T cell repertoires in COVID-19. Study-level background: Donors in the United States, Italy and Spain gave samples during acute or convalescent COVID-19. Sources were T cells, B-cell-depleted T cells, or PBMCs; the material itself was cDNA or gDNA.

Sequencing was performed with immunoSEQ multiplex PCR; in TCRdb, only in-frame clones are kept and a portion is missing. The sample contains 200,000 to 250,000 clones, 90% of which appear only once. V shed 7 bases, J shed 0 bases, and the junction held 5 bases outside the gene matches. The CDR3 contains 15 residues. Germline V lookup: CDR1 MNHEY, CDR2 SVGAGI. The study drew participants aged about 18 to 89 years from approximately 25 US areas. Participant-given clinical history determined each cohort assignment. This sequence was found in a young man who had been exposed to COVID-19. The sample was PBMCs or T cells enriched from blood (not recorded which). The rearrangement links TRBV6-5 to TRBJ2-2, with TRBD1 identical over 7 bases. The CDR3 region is CASMVGTANTGELFF. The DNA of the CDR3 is TGTGCCAGCATGGTGGGGACAGCGAACACCGGGGAGCTGTTTTTT.